The T cell receptor (beta chain) under discussion was sequenced for a study of T cells in localized non-small cell lung cancer. Only in-frame clones appear in the TCRdb table, and some are missing; sequencing was by immunoSEQ multiplex PCR. The profile shows just under 6,000 clones, approximately 22% of them singletons. The sample holds a few counts of this clone. J gave up 6 bases and V 2 bases, and 9 bases lay outside the gene matches. Germline V gene lookup returns CDR1 SGHNT and CDR2 YENEEA. The CDR3 runs to 15 residues. Sample: lung tumor tissue, taken before any cancer treatment. This TCR came from a female donor aged 60 or older with stage I lung adenocarcinoma. The J gene is TRBJ1-2, the V gene TRBV11-3; 7 bases align to TRBD1. The CDR3 is CASSLRTRTGDGYTF. CDR3 nucleotide sequence: TGTGCCAGCAGCTTAAGGACTCGGACAGGTGATGGCTACACCTTC.